This TCR beta chain was captured in a study of regulatory T cells in long-lasting Graves disease. Study-wide results and limits: There was favoring of TRBV28, TRBJ1-2 and TRBJ2-5 in persistent disease.

V gave up 4 bases and J gave up 1 base; unmatched junction bases: 1. CDR3 length: 15 residues. Germline V gene data show CDR1 as MNHNS and CDR2 as SASEGT. Specified time point: persistent/refractory GD, antithyroid drugs over 5 years with positive TRAb. Construction of the TCR library relied on RNA isolated from PBMCs. Relying on iRepertoire HTBI primers and Arm-PCR of CDR3 regions, the team built TCR beta libraries. One entry per CDR3 protein results from TCRdb running MiXCR on the multiplex PCR reads. The sample contains roughly 300,000 distinct CDR3 sequences, 22% of which appear only once. On this clonotype: Its antigen is as yet unknown.

This receptor was obtained from a female donor with Graves disease. The input for sequencing was peripheral blood mononuclear cells (PBMCs), taken when the disease was refractory, from a patient treated with antithyroid drugs. The rearrangement joins TRBV6-1 to TRBJ2-5, with 12 bases that match TRBD2. CDR3 in DNA: TGTGCCAGCAGTGCGGGACTAGCGGGCCAAGAGACCCAGTACTTC. Residues: CASSAGLAGQETQYF.